This T cell receptor (beta chain) was identified in a study of T cells in localized non-small cell lung cancer. Findings and caveats of the study: Adjacent uninvolved lung tissue had the highest T cell clonality, exceeding tumor. Higher adjacent-lung clonality was associated with shorter survival.

The protocol was immunoSEQ multiplex PCR, while the TCRdb copy is restricted to in-frame clones and leaves out a portion. The data hold approximately 12,000 clones, with over 70% observed a single time. On this clone: Its cognate antigen is unknown.

The ends lost 0 bases at V and 8 bases at J; junction bases unmatched: 6. The CDR3 sequence is 15 residues long. In germline, CDR1 is SGHTS, CDR2 YDEGEE. The rearrangement links TRBV5-8 to TRBJ1-4; 8 bases map to TRBD1. The TCR originated in an older male donor with stage I lung adenocarcinoma. Sequencing used peripheral blood, obtained before any cancer treatment. CDR3 protein: CASSLGQGFREKLFF. DNA of the CDR3: TGTGCCAGCAGCTTGGGACAGGGGTTTCGAGAAAAACTGTTTTTT.